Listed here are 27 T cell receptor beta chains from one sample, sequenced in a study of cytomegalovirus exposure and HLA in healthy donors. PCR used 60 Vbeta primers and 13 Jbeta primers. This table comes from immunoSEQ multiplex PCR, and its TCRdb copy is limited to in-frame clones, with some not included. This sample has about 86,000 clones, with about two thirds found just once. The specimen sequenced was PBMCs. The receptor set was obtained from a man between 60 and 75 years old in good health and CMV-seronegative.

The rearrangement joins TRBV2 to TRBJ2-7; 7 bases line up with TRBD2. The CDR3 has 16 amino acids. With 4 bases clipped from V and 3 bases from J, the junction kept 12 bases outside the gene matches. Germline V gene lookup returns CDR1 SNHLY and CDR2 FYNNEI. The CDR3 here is CASSGVAGALGYEQYF. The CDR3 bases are TGTGCCAGCAGTGGCGTTGCGGGAGCTCTGGGCTACGAGCAGTACTTC.

CDR3 residues: CASSMMLAGGKETQYF. CDR3 in DNA: TGTGCCAGTAGTATGATGCTAGCGGGGGGAAAGGAGACCCAGTACTTC. The gene calls are TRBV19 and TRBJ2-5; 11 bases agree with TRBD2. The V gene's germline CDR1 is LNHDA and CDR2 SQIVND (reference sequence). V was clipped by 3 bases and J by 5 bases; unmatched bases: 8. The CDR3 has 16 residues.

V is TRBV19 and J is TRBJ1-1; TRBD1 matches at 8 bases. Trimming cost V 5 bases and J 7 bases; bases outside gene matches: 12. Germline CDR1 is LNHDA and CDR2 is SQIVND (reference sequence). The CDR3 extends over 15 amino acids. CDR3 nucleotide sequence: TGTGCCAGTAGTTCACAGGGGGATGACAGTAATGAAGCTTTCTTT. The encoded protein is CASSSQGDDSNEAFF. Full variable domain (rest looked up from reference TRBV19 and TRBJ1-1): DGGITQSPKYLFRKEGQNVTLSCEQNLNHDAMYWYRQDPGQGLRLIYYSQIVNDFQKGDIAEGYSVSREKKESFPLTVTSAQKNPTAFYLCASSSQGDDSNEAFFGQGTRLTVV.

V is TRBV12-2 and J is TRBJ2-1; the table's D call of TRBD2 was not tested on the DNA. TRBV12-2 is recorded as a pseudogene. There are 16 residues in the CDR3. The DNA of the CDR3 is TGTGCAAGTCGCTTAGCGTTCCGCTACCGCCGCAATGAGCAGTTCTTC. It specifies CASRLAFRYRRNEQFF.

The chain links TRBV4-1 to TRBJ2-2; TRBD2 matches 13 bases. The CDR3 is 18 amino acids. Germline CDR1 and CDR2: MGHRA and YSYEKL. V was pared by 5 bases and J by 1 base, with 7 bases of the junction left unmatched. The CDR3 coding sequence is TGCGCCAGCAGCTATTTCGGACTAGCGGGGGAGAACACCGGGGAGCTGTTTTTT. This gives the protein CASSYFGLAGENTGELFF.

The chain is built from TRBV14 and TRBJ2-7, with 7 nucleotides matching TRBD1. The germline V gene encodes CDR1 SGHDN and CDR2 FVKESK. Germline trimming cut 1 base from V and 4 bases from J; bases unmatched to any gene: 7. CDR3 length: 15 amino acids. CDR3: CASSQVFQGEYEQYF. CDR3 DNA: TGTGCCAGCAGCCAAGTATTTCAGGGGGAATACGAGCAGTACTTC.

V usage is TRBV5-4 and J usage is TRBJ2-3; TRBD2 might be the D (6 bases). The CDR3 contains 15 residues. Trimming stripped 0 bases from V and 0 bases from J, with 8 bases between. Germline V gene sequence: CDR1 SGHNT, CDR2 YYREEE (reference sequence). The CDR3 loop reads CASSLDSGSTDTQYF. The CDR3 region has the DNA TGTGCCAGCAGCTTGGATAGCGGTAGCACAGATACGCAGTATTTT. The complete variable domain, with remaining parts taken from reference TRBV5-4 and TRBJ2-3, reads ETGVTQSPTHLIKTRGQQVTLRCSSQSGHNTVSWYQQALGQGPQFIFQYYREEENGRGNFPPRFSGLQFPNYSSELNVNALELDDSALYLCASSLDSGSTDTQYFGPGTRLTVL.

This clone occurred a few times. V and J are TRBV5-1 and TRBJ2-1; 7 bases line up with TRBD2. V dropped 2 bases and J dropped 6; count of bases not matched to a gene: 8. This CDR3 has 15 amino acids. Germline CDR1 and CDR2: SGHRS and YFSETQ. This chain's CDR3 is CASSFLPRGGNEQFF. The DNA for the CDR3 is TGCGCCAGCAGCTTCCTACCTCGCGGGGGCAATGAGCAGTTCTTC.

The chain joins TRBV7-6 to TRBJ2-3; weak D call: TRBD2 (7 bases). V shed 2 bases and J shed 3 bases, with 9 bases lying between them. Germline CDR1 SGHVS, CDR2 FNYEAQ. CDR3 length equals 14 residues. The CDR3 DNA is TGTGCCAGCAGCTTACGGGGGGCTACAGATACGCAGTATTTT. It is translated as CASSLRGATDTQYF.

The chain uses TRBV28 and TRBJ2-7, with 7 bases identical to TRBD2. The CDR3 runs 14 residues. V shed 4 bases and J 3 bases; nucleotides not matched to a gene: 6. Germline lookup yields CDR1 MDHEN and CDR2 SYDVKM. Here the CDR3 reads CASSYTGGSYEQYF. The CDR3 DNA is TGTGCCAGCAGTTATACGGGAGGTAGCTACGAGCAGTACTTC. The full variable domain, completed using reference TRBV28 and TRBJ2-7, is DVKVTQSSRYLVKRTGEKVFLECVQDMDHENMFWYRQDPGLGLRLIYFSYDVKMKEKGDIPEGYSVSREKKERFSLILESASTNQTSMYLCASSYTGGSYEQYFGPGTRLTVT.

The CDR3 sequence: CASGDRGQTNTEAFF. CDR3 in DNA: TGTGCCAGCGGAGACAGGGGGCAGACGAACACTGAAGCTTTCTTT. This chain connects TRBV6-1 to TRBJ1-1; the match to TRBD1 covers 10 bases. V lost 8 bases and J lost 1; bases outside the gene matches: 7. This CDR3 region has 15 residues. The V gene's germline CDR1 is MNHNS and CDR2 SASEGT.

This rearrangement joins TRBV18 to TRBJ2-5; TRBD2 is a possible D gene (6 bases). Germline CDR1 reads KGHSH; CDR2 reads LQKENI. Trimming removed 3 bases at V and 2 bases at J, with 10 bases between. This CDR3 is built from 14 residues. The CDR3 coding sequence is TGTGCCAGCTCACCTACGGCGGGACAAGAGACCCAGTACTTC. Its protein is CASSPTAGQETQYF. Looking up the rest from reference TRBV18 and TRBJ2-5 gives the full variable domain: NAGVMQNPRHLVRRRGQEARLRCSPMKGHSHVYWYRQLPEEGLKFMVYLQKENIIDESGMPKERFSAEFPKEGPSILRIQQVVRGDSAAYFCASSPTAGQETQYFGPGTRLLVL.

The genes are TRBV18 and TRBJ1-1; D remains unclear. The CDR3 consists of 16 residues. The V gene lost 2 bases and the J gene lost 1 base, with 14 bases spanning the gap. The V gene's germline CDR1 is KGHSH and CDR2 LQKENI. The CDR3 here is CASSPRSTATNTEAFF. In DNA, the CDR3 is TGTGCCAGCTCACCAAGAAGTACCGCTACGAACACTGAAGCTTTCTTT.

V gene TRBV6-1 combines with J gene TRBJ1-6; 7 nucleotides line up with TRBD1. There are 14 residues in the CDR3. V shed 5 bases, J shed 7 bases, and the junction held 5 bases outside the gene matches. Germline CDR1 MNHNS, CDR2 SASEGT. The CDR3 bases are TGTGCCAGCAGTCGACAGGGCAGAAATTCACCCCTCCACTTT. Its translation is CASSRQGRNSPLHF.

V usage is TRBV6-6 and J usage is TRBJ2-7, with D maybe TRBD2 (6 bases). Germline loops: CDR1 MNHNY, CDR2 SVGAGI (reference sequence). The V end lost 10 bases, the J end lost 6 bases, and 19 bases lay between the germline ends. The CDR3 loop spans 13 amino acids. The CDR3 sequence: CAISESGTGEQYF. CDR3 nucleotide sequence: TGTGCCATATCCGAGTCGGGGACTGGCGAGCAGTACTTC.

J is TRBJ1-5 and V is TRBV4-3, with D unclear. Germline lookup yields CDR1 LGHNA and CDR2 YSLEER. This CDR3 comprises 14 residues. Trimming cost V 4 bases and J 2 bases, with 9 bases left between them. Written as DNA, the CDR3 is TGCGCCAGCAGCCTACGAGCTGGCAATCAGCCCCAGCATTTT. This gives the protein CASSLRAGNQPQHF.

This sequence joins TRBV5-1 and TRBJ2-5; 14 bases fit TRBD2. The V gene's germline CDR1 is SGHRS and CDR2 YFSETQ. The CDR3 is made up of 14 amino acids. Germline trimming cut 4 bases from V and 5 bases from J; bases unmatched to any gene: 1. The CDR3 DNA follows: TGCGCCAGCAGCCGGACTAGCGGGAGGGAGACCCAGTACTTC. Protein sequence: CASSRTSGRETQYF.

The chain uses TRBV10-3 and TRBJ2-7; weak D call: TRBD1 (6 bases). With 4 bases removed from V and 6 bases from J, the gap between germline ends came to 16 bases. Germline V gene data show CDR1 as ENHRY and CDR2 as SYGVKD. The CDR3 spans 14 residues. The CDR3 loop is CAISGNRDLGEQYF. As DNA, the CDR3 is TGTGCCATCAGTGGAAACAGGGACCTAGGCGAGCAGTACTTC.

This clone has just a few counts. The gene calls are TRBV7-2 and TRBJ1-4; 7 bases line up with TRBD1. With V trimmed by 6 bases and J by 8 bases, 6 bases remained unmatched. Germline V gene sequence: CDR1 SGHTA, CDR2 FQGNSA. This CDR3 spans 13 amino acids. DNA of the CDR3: TGTGCCAGCAGAAGGGGGCCTGAAGAAAAACTGTTTTTT. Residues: CASRRGPEEKLFF.

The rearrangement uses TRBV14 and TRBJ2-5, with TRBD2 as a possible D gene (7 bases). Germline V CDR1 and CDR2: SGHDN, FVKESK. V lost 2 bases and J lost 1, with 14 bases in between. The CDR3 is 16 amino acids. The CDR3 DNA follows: TGTGCCAGCAGCCAACCCAGGGGAGGGGTCCAAGAGACCCAGTACTTC. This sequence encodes CASSQPRGGVQETQYF.

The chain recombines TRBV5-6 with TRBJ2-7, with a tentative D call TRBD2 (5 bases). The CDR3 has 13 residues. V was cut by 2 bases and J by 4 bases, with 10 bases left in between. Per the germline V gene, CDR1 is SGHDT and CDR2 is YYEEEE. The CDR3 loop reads CASSLRRTYEQYF. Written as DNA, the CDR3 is TGTGCCAGCAGCTTACGGAGGACTTACGAGCAGTACTTC. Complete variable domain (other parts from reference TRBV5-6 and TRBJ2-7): DAGVTQSPTHLIKTRGQQVTLRCSPKSGHDTVSWYQQALGQGPQFIFQYYEEEERQRGNFPDRFSGHQFPNYSSELNVNALLLGDSALYLCASSLRRTYEQYFGPGTRLTVT.

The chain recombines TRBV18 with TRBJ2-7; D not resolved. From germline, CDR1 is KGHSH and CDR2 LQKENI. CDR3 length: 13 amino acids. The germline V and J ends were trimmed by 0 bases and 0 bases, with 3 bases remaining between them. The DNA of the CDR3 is TGTGCCAGCTCACCACCCTCCTCCTACGAGCAGTACTTC. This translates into CASSPPSSYEQYF.

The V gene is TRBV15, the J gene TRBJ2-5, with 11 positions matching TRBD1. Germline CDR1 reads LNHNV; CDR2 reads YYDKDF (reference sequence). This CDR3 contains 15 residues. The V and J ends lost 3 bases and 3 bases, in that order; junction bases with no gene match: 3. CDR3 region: CATSSGTGGKETQYF. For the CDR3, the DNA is TGTGCCACCAGCAGCGGGACAGGGGGTAAAGAGACCCAGTACTTC. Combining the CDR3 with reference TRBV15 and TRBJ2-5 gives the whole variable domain DAMVIQNPRYQVTQFGKPVTLSCSQTLNHNVMYWYQQKSSQAPKLLFHYYDKDFNNEADTPDNFQSRRPNTSFCFLDIRSPGLGDTAMYLCATSSGTGGKETQYFGPGTRLLVL.

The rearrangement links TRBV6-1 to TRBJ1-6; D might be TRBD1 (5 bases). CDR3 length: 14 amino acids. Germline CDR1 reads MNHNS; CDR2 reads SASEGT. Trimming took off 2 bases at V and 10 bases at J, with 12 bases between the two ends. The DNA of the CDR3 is TGTGCCAGCAGTGAAAGGGGAAGTGCCTCACCCCTCCACTTT. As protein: CASSERGSASPLHF.

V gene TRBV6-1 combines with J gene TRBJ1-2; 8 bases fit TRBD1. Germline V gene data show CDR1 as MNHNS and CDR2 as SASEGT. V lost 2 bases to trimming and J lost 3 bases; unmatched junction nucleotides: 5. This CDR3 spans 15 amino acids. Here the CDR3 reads CASSEFPTGDYGYTF. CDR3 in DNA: TGTGCCAGCAGTGAATTTCCGACAGGGGACTATGGCTACACCTTC.

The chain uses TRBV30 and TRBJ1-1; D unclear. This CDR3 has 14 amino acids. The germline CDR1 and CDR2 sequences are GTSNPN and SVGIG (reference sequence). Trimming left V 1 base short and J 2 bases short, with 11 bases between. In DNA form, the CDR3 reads TGTGCCTGGAGTGGAATTCCGGTTAACACTGAAGCTTTCTTT. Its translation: CAWSGIPVNTEAFF.

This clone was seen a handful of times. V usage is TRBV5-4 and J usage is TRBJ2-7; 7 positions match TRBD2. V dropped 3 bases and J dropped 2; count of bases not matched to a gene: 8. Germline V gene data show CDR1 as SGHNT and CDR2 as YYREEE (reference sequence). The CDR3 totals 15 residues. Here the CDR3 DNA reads TGTGCCAGCAGCTCCCCTAGCGGATTAACCTACGAGCAGTACTTC. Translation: CASSSPSGLTYEQYF.